Listed here are 30 T cell receptor beta chains from one sample, sequenced in a study of CD8+ T cells in alopecia areata. Stated treatment: oral pan-JAK inhibitor, 5-10 mg twice daily. In each case, RNA was isolated and then reverse transcribed into cDNA as the sequencing template. Profiled with immunoSEQ multiplex PCR; TCRdb holds only in-frame clones, not every one. Counted here are fewer than 250,000 clones, around three fifths occurring once; the ten biggest clones make up 1.3%. The sequencing used CD4+ T cells sorted from blood, collected around week 50, from a patient treated with tofacitinib. These receptors all come from a human donor with alopecia areata.

V is TRBV29-1 and J is TRBJ2-1; the D call may be TRBD1 or TRBD2 (5 bases each). The CDR3 covers 13 residues. Trimming took off 4 bases at V and 10 bases at J, with 17 bases between the two ends. CDR1 and CDR2 from the germline V gene are SQVTM and ANQGSEA. CDR3: CSVVGRAVKEQFF. The DNA for the CDR3 is TGCAGCGTTGTGGGACGAGCGGTGAAGGAGCAGTTCTTC.

This sequence joins TRBV27 and TRBJ2-5; TRBD1 matches 7 bases. J gave up 7 bases and V 4 bases, and 9 bases lay outside the gene matches. The CDR3 runs 14 residues. CDR1 and CDR2 (germline): MNHEY, SMNVEV (reference sequence). The CDR3: CASSSTGSVGTQYF. CDR3 DNA sequence: TGTGCCAGCAGTTCGACAGGGTCCGTGGGGACCCAGTACTTC.

The J gene is TRBJ2-3, the V gene TRBV19; TRBD2 matches at 9 bases. J lost 4 bases, V lost 5 bases, and 7 bases had no gene match. Germline values: CDR1 LNHDA, CDR2 SQIVND (reference sequence). CDR3 size: 15 residues. For the CDR3, the DNA is TGTGCCAGTAGTGCCGGGACTAGCCTAGCAGATACGCAGTATTTT. This codes for CASSAGTSLADTQYF.

This clone was detected only a few times. V gene TRBV11-2 combines with J gene TRBJ1-2; D unclear. CDR1 and CDR2 (germline): SGHAT, FQNNGV. The CDR3 has 13 residues. Deletions cut 5 bases from V and 4 bases from J, with 11 bases between. This chain's CDR3 is CASSPVRSYGYTF. The CDR3 nucleotides read TGTGCCAGCAGCCCCGTCCGGAGCTATGGCTACACCTTC.

This clone was seen a single time. This chain joins TRBV5-6 and TRBJ1-5; D remains ambiguous. This CDR3 comprises 15 residues. V lost 0 bases and J lost 1, with 8 bases in between. The germline V gene has CDR1 SGHDT and CDR2 YYEEEE. CDR3 region: CASSLGRGSNQPQHF. CDR3 DNA sequence: TGTGCCAGCAGCTTGGGTAGAGGGAGCAATCAGCCCCAGCATTTT.

This clone was counted only a few times. CDR3: CATERVQDIKSSPLHF. CDR3 coding DNA: TGTGCCACGGAAAGGGTACAGGACATTAAAAGTTCACCCCTCCACTTT. The V and J genes are TRBV6-6 and TRBJ1-6; tentatively, D is TRBD1 (5 bases). Germline CDR1 MNHNY, CDR2 SVGAGI (reference sequence). V was shortened by 10 bases and J by 9 bases, with 25 bases between the two germline ends. The CDR3 sequence is 16 residues long.

This chain connects TRBV18 to TRBJ1-2; 12 nucleotides line up with TRBD1. The germline gives CDR1 KGHSH, CDR2 LQKENI. The CDR3 extends over 15 amino acids. Trimming took 1 base from V and 5 from J; bases not matched to a gene: 2. The CDR3 DNA is TGTGCCAGCTCACCACGGGACAGGGGGCGATATGGCTACACCTTC. Its translation: CASSPRDRGRYGYTF. Based on the CDR3 plus reference TRBV18 and TRBJ1-2, the full variable domain is NAGVMQNPRHLVRRRGQEARLRCSPMKGHSHVYWYRQLPEEGLKFMVYLQKENIIDESGMPKERFSAEFPKEGPSILRIQQVVRGDSAAYFCASSPRDRGRYGYTFGSGTRLTVV.

This chain joins TRBV29-1 and TRBJ1-1, with D possibly TRBD1 on 6 matching bases. V was shortened by 6 bases and J by 1 base, with 15 bases between the two germline ends. The CDR3 is made up of 14 amino acids. Germline CDR1 and CDR2: SQVTM and ANQGSEA. CDR3 DNA: TGCAGCGTGGGTACAGGGTCGGGGAACACTGAAGCTTTCTTT. Encoded protein: CSVGTGSGNTEAFF.

This clone was detected a few times. The chain uses TRBV7-2 and TRBJ1-2; TRBD1 aligns across 8 bases. The ends lost 5 bases at V and 4 bases at J; junction bases unmatched: 3. Germline CDR1 SGHTA, CDR2 FQGNSA. The CDR3 spans 13 residues. CDR3 sequence: CASSPDRGYGYTF. The DNA of the CDR3 is TGTGCCAGCAGCCCAGACAGGGGCTATGGCTACACCTTC. Full variable domain (missing parts from reference TRBV7-2 and TRBJ1-2): GAGVSQSPSNKVTEKGKDVELRCDPISGHTALYWYRQSLGQGLEFLIYFQGNSAPDKSGLPSDRFSAERTGGSVSTLTIQRTQQEDSAVYLCASSPDRGYGYTFGSGTRLTVV.

The chain carries TRBV25-1 and TRBJ2-5, with D perhaps matching TRBD2 (5 bases). The V end was cut by 1 base, the J end by 1 base, with 10 bases between. The CDR3 runs to 15 residues. Germline values: CDR1 MGHDK, CDR2 SYGVNS. CDR3 nucleotides: TGTGCCAGCAGTGAATTGAGGGTTTTCCAAGAGACCCAGTACTTC. The encoded protein is CASSELRVFQETQYF. Using reference TRBV25-1 and TRBJ2-5 for the parts outside the CDR3, the full variable domain is EADIYQTPRYLVIGTGKKITLECSQTMGHDKMYWYQQDPGMELHLIHYSYGVNSTEKGDLSSESTVSRIRTEHFPLTLESARPSHTSQYLCASSELRVFQETQYFGPGTRLLVL.

This clone was found a few times. The DNA of the CDR3 is TGTGCCAGCAGTGGGGTCCTAGCGGAACGGTTATACGAGCAGTACTTC. Translated: CASSGVLAERLYEQYF. The chain uses TRBV2 and TRBJ2-7; TRBD2 matches 7 bases. The CDR3 extends over 16 amino acids. CDR1 and CDR2 (germline): SNHLY, FYNNEI. V was clipped by 4 bases and J by 4 bases; unmatched bases: 13.

This clone was seen only a few times. This chain uses TRBV27 with TRBJ1-2, with TRBD1 identical over 10 bases. This CDR3 spans 13 amino acids. Germline V gene sequence: CDR1 MNHEY, CDR2 SMNVEV (reference sequence). V trimming: 6 bases; J trimming: 8 bases; junction bases outside the gene matches: 6. The CDR3 DNA is TGTGCCAGCAGGCGACAGGGGGCCAGAGGCTACACCTTC. This encodes CASRRQGARGYTF.

V gene TRBV29-1 combines with J gene TRBJ2-3; 7 nucleotides match TRBD2. This CDR3 comprises 17 residues. Germline values: CDR1 SQVTM, CDR2 ANQGSEA. With 6 bases clipped from V and 2 bases from J, the junction kept 17 bases outside the gene matches. CDR3 in DNA: TGCAGCGTCCTAGGACTAGGGGACTACAACCCCACAGATACGCAGTATTTT. It is translated as CSVLGLGDYNPTDTQYF.

This chain connects TRBV6-5 to TRBJ1-1; a possible D gene is TRBD1 (5 bases). This CDR3 region has 15 residues. The germline V and J ends were trimmed by 4 bases and 0 bases, with 12 bases remaining between them. Germline loops: CDR1 MNHEY, CDR2 SVGAGI. As DNA, the CDR3 is TGTGCCAGCAGTTTCAGGGACCCCGTGAACACTGAAGCTTTCTTT. Residues: CASSFRDPVNTEAFF.

This chain joins TRBV4-3 and TRBJ1-1; D call uncertain. V was shortened by 3 bases and J by 4 bases, with 12 bases between the two germline ends. The germline CDR1 and CDR2 sequences are LGHNA and YSLEER. There are 14 residues in the CDR3. The chain's CDR3 is CASSQVGRGTEAFF. CDR3 in DNA: TGCGCCAGCAGCCAGGTCGGACGGGGCACTGAAGCTTTCTTT.

This chain links TRBV18 with TRBJ1-1; tentatively, D is TRBD1 (5 bases). The CDR3 consists of 13 residues. Per germline, CDR1 KGHSH and CDR2 LQKENI. Trimming took 3 bases from V and 6 from J, leaving 11 bases between them. The CDR3 nucleotides read TGTGCCAGCTCACCGACAGTTATCGCTGAAGCTTTCTTT. As protein: CASSPTVIAEAFF.

The genes are TRBV29-1 and TRBJ1-3, with D possibly being TRBD1 (6 bases). Germline CDR1 and CDR2: SQVTM and ANQGSEA. The CDR3 has 16 residues. V was clipped by 0 bases and J by 4 bases, with 16 bases between them. The CDR3 loop is CSVEDPYRDAGNTIYF. The DNA of the CDR3 is TGCAGCGTTGAAGACCCCTACAGGGATGCGGGAAACACCATATATTTT.

The chain uses TRBV6-5 and TRBJ2-5, with a weak D call TRBD1 (7 bases). The ends were cut back, 6 bases at V and 5 bases at J, with 16 bases in the middle. The CDR3 spans 14 residues. Germline V gene sequence: CDR1 MNHEY, CDR2 SVGAGI. CDR3 residues: CASSPAGGLETQYF. The CDR3 region has the DNA TGTGCCAGCAGCCCAGCAGGGGGGCTGGAGACCCAGTACTTC.

In its sample, this clone was seen a few times. The chain carries TRBV29-1 and TRBJ2-7; 8 positions agree with TRBD2. With V trimmed by 0 bases and J by 4 bases, 5 bases remained unmatched. Germline V gene sequence: CDR1 SQVTM, CDR2 ANQGSEA. CDR3 length: 14 amino acids. In nucleotides, the CDR3 is TGCAGCGTTGAAGATCAGCCTAGCGGGTACGAGCAGTACTTC. Translation gives CSVEDQPSGYEQYF.

This chain joins TRBV30 and TRBJ1-5; D is possibly TRBD1 (5 bases). Germline CDR1 reads GTSNPN; CDR2 reads SVGIG (reference sequence). This CDR3 has 14 residues. The germline V and J ends were trimmed by 2 bases and 6 bases, with 14 bases remaining between them. The DNA of the CDR3 is TGTGCCTGGAGTAAGCCAGGGCTATTTCAGCCCCAGCATTTT. This translates into CAWSKPGLFQPQHF. Supplemented by reference TRBV30 and TRBJ1-5, the full variable domain reads SQTIHQWPATLVQPVGSPLSLECTVEGTSNPNLYWYRQAAGRGLQLLFYSVGIGQISSEVPQNLSASRPQDRQFILSSKKLLLSDSGFYLCAWSKPGLFQPQHFGDGTRLSIL.

This chain joins TRBV23-1 and TRBJ2-3; D may be TRBD1 (5 bases). TRBV23-1 counts as an open reading frame of uncertain function. With 4 bases removed from V and 4 bases from J, the gap between germline ends came to 12 bases. The CDR3 is 14 amino acids. As DNA, the CDR3 is TGCGCCAGCAGTCCAGGCAGGGTTTCAGATACGCAGTATTTT. Translation: CASSPGRVSDTQYF.

With respect to this clone: Other DNA variants within this sample encode the same CDR3. This chain connects TRBV30 to TRBJ2-2; D is possibly TRBD1 (5 bases). CDR3 length: 14 amino acids. V was clipped by 0 bases and J by 6 bases, with 11 bases between them. CDR1 GTSNPN and CDR2 SVGIG come from the germline V gene (reference sequence). The CDR3 region has the DNA TGTGCCTGGAGTGTACTTGAAGGGGCCGGGGAGCTGTTTTTT. This translates into CAWSVLEGAGELFF.

The chain has TRBV30 and TRBJ1-4; D unclear. This CDR3 region has 13 residues. V shed 2 bases and J shed 7 bases, with 11 bases lying between them. Looked up from germline, CDR1 is GTSNPN and CDR2 is SVGIG (reference sequence). CDR3: CAWSSEIPEKLFF. In DNA form, the CDR3 reads TGTGCCTGGAGTTCGGAAATCCCTGAAAAACTGTTTTTT.

V is TRBV29-1 and J is TRBJ2-2; D unresolved. V was shortened by 5 bases and J by 4 bases, with 11 bases between the two germline ends. Germline V CDR1 and CDR2: SQVTM, ANQGSEA. This CDR3 contains 13 residues. In nucleotides, the CDR3 is TGCAGCGTTTCTCGTCTGCTCACCGGGGAGCTGTTTTTT. It codes for CSVSRLLTGELFF.

The J gene is TRBJ2-3, the V gene TRBV7-2, with a tentative D call TRBD2 (5 bases). This CDR3 comprises 15 residues. CDR1 and CDR2 from the germline V gene are SGHTA and FQGNSA. V shed 3 bases and J shed 0 bases, with 10 bases lying between them. CDR3 DNA: TGTGCCAGCAGCTTGTCGAGCGGAAGCACAGATACGCAGTATTTT. Protein product: CASSLSSGSTDTQYF.

This rearrangement joins TRBV2 to TRBJ1-1, with D hard to call. V was trimmed by 8 bases and J by 2 bases, leaving 9 bases between them. The CDR3 contains 12 residues. Germline lookup yields CDR1 SNHLY and CDR2 FYNNEI. CDR3 sequence (DNA): TGTGCCAGCTCGTACCTTAACACTGAAGCTTTCTTT. Residues: CASSYLNTEAFF.

This clone was observed a single time. This chain links TRBV29-1 with TRBJ1-2; no clear D. V lost 2 bases and J lost 5, with 9 bases in between. The CDR3 totals 12 residues. CDR1 and CDR2 from the germline V gene are SQVTM and ANQGSEA. The CDR3 DNA reads TGCAGCGTTGAAACGGGAAAATATGGCTACACCTTC. This sequence encodes CSVETGKYGYTF.

The chain couples TRBV6-1 to TRBJ2-1; D remains unclear. This CDR3 is 14 amino acids long. Per the germline V gene, CDR1 is MNHNS and CDR2 is SASEGT. Trimming stripped 1 base from V and 9 bases from J, with 13 bases between. As DNA, the CDR3 is TGTGCCAGCAGTGAAGATACGTCCGGATTTGAGCAGTTCTTC. The encoded protein is CASSEDTSGFEQFF.

The V call is TRBV11-2, the J call TRBJ2-2, with a tentative D call TRBD1 (5 bases). CDR1 and CDR2 from the germline V gene are SGHAT and FQNNGV. V was cut by 5 bases and J by 6 bases, with 10 bases left in between. The CDR3 is 13 residues long. The CDR3 region is CASSHQGSGELFF. The CDR3 DNA reads TGTGCCAGCAGCCACCAGGGTTCCGGGGAGCTGTTTTTT.

This clone has just a few counts. V usage is TRBV7-2 and J usage is TRBJ2-1, with D uncertain. The CDR3 loop spans 12 amino acids. Germline lookup yields CDR1 SGHTA and CDR2 FQGNSA. Between the trimmed V and J ends, which lost 6 bases and 8 bases, there was a span of 11 bases. The CDR3 protein is CASSSMGYEQFF. As DNA, the CDR3 is TGTGCCAGCAGTTCAATGGGGTATGAGCAGTTCTTC.